This TCR beta chain emerged from a study of vaccination and CD4 T cells after COVID-19. The Oncomine TCR Beta short-read assay sequenced DNA from cultured CD4+ T cells. A single record per CDR3 protein comes from TCRdb applying MiXCR to the PCR reads. The sample has over 15,000 distinct CDR3 sequences; 31% are singletons. This clonotype was counted a single time. The antigen remains undetermined. Regarding treatment: roughly 11-day PBMC culture with coronavirus spike peptide pools or control peptides (ViraFEST assay). Material: cultured CD4+ T cells from blood. The TCR sequence derives from a human donor with COVID-19.

The CDR3 nucleotides are TGCAGTGCCCTTAACGAGATCGGAAACACCATATATTTT. Translated: CSALNEIGNTIYF. The rearrangement links TRBV20-1 to TRBJ1-3; no definite D call. There are 13 residues in the CDR3. Germline V lookup: CDR1 DFQATT, CDR2 SNEGSKA (reference sequence). The V and J ends lost 6 bases and 4 bases respectively, with 13 bases between them.